The T cell receptor beta chain under discussion was sequenced for a study of blood T cell repertoires in COVID-19. Overall study: Italy, Spain and the United States were the sources of the convalescent and acute COVID-19 samples. From T cells, B-cell-depleted T cells, or PBMCs came the material, which was cDNA or gDNA.

Germline CDR1 and CDR2: LNHDA and SQIVND (reference sequence). V was pared by 3 bases and J by 6 bases, with 9 bases of the junction left unmatched. The CDR3 extends over 15 amino acids. Data came from immunoSEQ multiplex PCR; TCRdb stores just in-frame clones and leaves some out. The sample consists of more than 400,000 clones, 75% to 90% of them appearing once. The receptor was isolated from a human donor in a cohort sampled during active COVID-19. The rearrangement joins TRBV19 to TRBJ1-2; 8 nucleotides line up with TRBD1. The material sequenced was peripheral blood. The DNA for the CDR3 is TGTGCCAGTAGTATCCTGACAGGGGTATACAATGGCTACACCTTC. Translated, it gives CASSILTGVYNGYTF.